These T cell receptor beta chains were read from a single sample in a study of blood T cell repertoires in COVID-19. Clones were sequenced by immunoSEQ multiplex PCR, and TCRdb holds only the in-frame ones, with some missing. In the table there are under 200,000 clones, approximately 83% of which are singletons. The sequencing input was peripheral blood. These receptors were collected from a human donor in a cohort sampled during active COVID-19. The CDR3 runs from the conserved cysteine through the conserved F or W. A D gene is named only where the DNA matches it firmly. Size is stated for part of the rows, as once, few or many counts, or as a class when the clone is expanded.

CDR3 DNA: TGTGCCAGCAGTCCCCCCCGGACACTCTACGAGCAGTACTTC; CDR3 protein: CASSPPRTLYEQYF; J gene: TRBJ2-7; CDR3 length: 14; V gene: TRBV28; clone size: .; D gene: .
CDR3 DNA: TGTGCCAGCAGCTTAGTATTCCGGGGGGCCACTCCCTACGAGCAGTACTTC; CDR3 protein: CASSLVFRGATPYEQYF; J gene: TRBJ2-7; CDR3 length: 17; V gene: TRBV11-2; clone size: .; D gene: .
CDR3 DNA: TGTGCCAGCAGTGAGGGACAGGGGTTTTATAATGAGCAGTTCTTC; CDR3 protein: CASSEGQGFYNEQFF; J gene: TRBJ2-1; CDR3 length: 15; V gene: TRBV6-1; clone size: once; D gene: TRBD1
CDR3 DNA: TGTGCCAGCAGCCAAATCGGGACAGGGGTGACTGGAAACACCATATATTTT; CDR3 protein: CASSQIGTGVTGNTIYF; J gene: TRBJ1-3; CDR3 length: 17; V gene: TRBV14; clone size: .; D gene: TRBD1
CDR3 DNA: TGTGCCAGCAGCTTAGCGATGCCGGGACTAGCGGGGGACAATGAGCAGTTCTTC; CDR3 protein: CASSLAMPGLAGDNEQFF; J gene: TRBJ2-1; CDR3 length: 18; V gene: TRBV7-2; clone size: .; D gene: TRBD2
CDR3 DNA: TGTGCCAGCAGTTATCAAGGGGCAAGGAACACTGAAGCTTTCTTT; CDR3 protein: CASSYQGARNTEAFF; J gene: TRBJ1-1; CDR3 length: 15; V gene: TRBV6-5; clone size: once; D gene: .
CDR3 DNA: TGTGCCAGCAGCTTAGGGGACAGGGGGTGGGGAAACATTCAGTACTTC; CDR3 protein: CASSLGDRGWGNIQYF; J gene: TRBJ2-4; CDR3 length: 16; V gene: TRBV7-2; clone size: .; D gene: TRBD1
CDR3 DNA: TGTGCCAGCAGCTCGGGACAGGGCCCATACTATGGCTACACCTTC; CDR3 protein: CASSSGQGPYYGYTF; J gene: TRBJ1-2; CDR3 length: 15; V gene: TRBV11-2; clone size: .; D gene: TRBD1
CDR3 DNA: TGTGCCAGCAGCTTATCCCCGGGAGTGGATGAGCAGTTCTTC; CDR3 protein: CASSLSPGVDEQFF; J gene: TRBJ2-1; CDR3 length: 14; V gene: TRBV7-2; clone size: .; D gene: .
CDR3 DNA: TGTGCCAGTAGTATAGATCTATCGACAGGGGAGACCCAGTACTTC; CDR3 protein: CASSIDLSTGETQYF; J gene: TRBJ2-5; CDR3 length: 15; V gene: TRBV19; clone size: .; D gene: TRBD1
CDR3 DNA: TGCAGCGTGGGACTGAGGCTAGCGGGAGTCCGACGGTCTTCCTACGAGCAGTACTTC; CDR3 protein: CSVGLRLAGVRRSSYEQYF; J gene: TRBJ2-7; CDR3 length: 19; V gene: TRBV29-1; clone size: few; D gene: TRBD2
CDR3 DNA: TGTGCCAGCAGCCTCCAAAGGACTAGCGGGGTGGGAGAGACCCAGTACTTC; CDR3 protein: CASSLQRTSGVGETQYF; J gene: TRBJ2-5; CDR3 length: 17; V gene: TRBV7-9; clone size: .; D gene: TRBD2
CDR3 DNA: TGTGCCAGCAGCTCGGGAGGGCATCCGATGGGCACAGATACGCAGTATTTT; CDR3 protein: CASSSGGHPMGTDTQYF; J gene: TRBJ2-3; CDR3 length: 17; V gene: TRBV11-3; clone size: .; D gene: TRBD2
CDR3 DNA: TGTGCCAGCAGCCCCTCGACTAGAGAGACCCAGTACTTC; CDR3 protein: CASSPSTRETQYF; J gene: TRBJ2-5; CDR3 length: 13; V gene: TRBV7-3; clone size: .; D gene: .
CDR3 DNA: TGCGCCAGCAGCCAAGGGATTCTAGCGGGGAACACAGATACGCAGTATTTT; CDR3 protein: CASSQGILAGNTDTQYF; J gene: TRBJ2-3; CDR3 length: 17; V gene: TRBV4-1; clone size: .; D gene: TRBD2
CDR3 DNA: TGTGCCAGCAGTTACAGGGAGGGCTATGGCTACACCTTC; CDR3 protein: CASSYREGYGYTF; J gene: TRBJ1-2; CDR3 length: 13; V gene: TRBV7-8; clone size: .; D gene: .
CDR3 DNA: TGTGCCAGCAGCCCCGAGGCCTCCTACGAGCAGTACTTC; CDR3 protein: CASSPEASYEQYF; J gene: TRBJ2-7; CDR3 length: 13; V gene: TRBV7-9; clone size: .; D gene: .
CDR3 DNA: TGTGCCAGCAGCTCCGGGACAGAGAACACTGAAGCTTTCTTT; CDR3 protein: CASSSGTENTEAFF; J gene: TRBJ1-1; CDR3 length: 14; V gene: TRBV11-3; clone size: .; D gene: TRBD1
CDR3 DNA: TGTGCCAGCAGGCCCAACCTAGCGGTCCAAGAGACCCAGTACTTC; CDR3 protein: CASRPNLAVQETQYF; J gene: TRBJ2-5; CDR3 length: 15; V gene: TRBV7-6; clone size: .; D gene: TRBD2
CDR3 DNA: TGTGCCAGCAGCGCGGGGGGGAATAGCAATCAGCCCCAGCATTTT; CDR3 protein: CASSAGGNSNQPQHF; J gene: TRBJ1-5; CDR3 length: 15; V gene: TRBV9; clone size: .; D gene: .
CDR3 DNA: TGTGCCAGCAGTGACTCGGCAGCGTCTGAAGCTTTCTTT; CDR3 protein: CASSDSAASEAFF; J gene: TRBJ1-1; CDR3 length: 13; V gene: TRBV6-4; clone size: .; D gene: .
CDR3 DNA: TGTGCCATCAGTGTGGAGGGGGAGACCCAGTACTTC; CDR3 protein: CAISVEGETQYF; J gene: TRBJ2-5; CDR3 length: 12; V gene: TRBV10-3; clone size: .; D gene: .
CDR3 DNA: TGTGCCAGTAGTATAATCCGGTTTCGGGCTGAAGCTTTCTTT; CDR3 protein: CASSIIRFRAEAFF; J gene: TRBJ1-1; CDR3 length: 14; V gene: TRBV19; clone size: .; D gene: .
CDR3 DNA: TGTGCCAGTAGTACCCTAGCGGCGGGGTCCTCCTACGAGCAGTACTTC; CDR3 protein: CASSTLAAGSSYEQYF; J gene: TRBJ2-7; CDR3 length: 16; V gene: TRBV19; clone size: .; D gene: TRBD2
CDR3 DNA: TGTGCCAGCAGCCCCACGGGGGAAGTAAGCTATGGCTACACCTTC; CDR3 protein: CASSPTGEVSYGYTF; J gene: TRBJ1-2; CDR3 length: 15; V gene: TRBV3-1/TRBV3-2; clone size: once; D gene: .
CDR3 DNA: TGTGCCAGCACCCCTTCGGACAGAGGAAACGAGCAGTACTTC; CDR3 protein: CASTPSDRGNEQYF; J gene: TRBJ2-7; CDR3 length: 14; V gene: TRBV28; clone size: .; D gene: .
CDR3 DNA: TGTGCCAGTACCACAGGGTTAGATACGCAGTATTTT; CDR3 protein: CASTTGLDTQYF; J gene: TRBJ2-3; CDR3 length: 12; V gene: TRBV19; clone size: .; D gene: .
CDR3 DNA: TGTGCCATCAGTGGAGGACAGCTGAACACTGAAGCTTTCTTT; CDR3 protein: CAISGGQLNTEAFF; J gene: TRBJ1-1; CDR3 length: 14; V gene: TRBV10-3; clone size: .; D gene: .
CDR3 DNA: TGTGCCAGCAGCTTAGTCGTAAGCGGGAGGGGGTCCTACGAGCAGTACTTC; CDR3 protein: CASSLVVSGRGSYEQYF; J gene: TRBJ2-7; CDR3 length: 17; V gene: TRBV7-2; clone size: .; D gene: TRBD2
CDR3 DNA: TGTGCCAGCAGTTTAAGGGGGGCGGGAGATCAGCCCCAGCATTTT; CDR3 protein: CASSLRGAGDQPQHF; J gene: TRBJ1-5; CDR3 length: 15; V gene: TRBV28; clone size: .; D gene: .
CDR3 DNA: TGTGCCAGCAGCCGGCGGCGGACAGGGTACACAGATACGCAGTATTTT; CDR3 protein: CASSRRRTGYTDTQYF; J gene: TRBJ2-3; CDR3 length: 16; V gene: TRBV9; clone size: .; D gene: TRBD1
CDR3 DNA: TGCACCTCGCGGAGGAACACTGAAGCTTTCTTT; CDR3 protein: CTSRRNTEAFF; J gene: TRBJ1-1; CDR3 length: 11; V gene: TRBV20-1; clone size: .; D gene: .
CDR3 DNA: TGTGCCAGCTCAGTTGAGAAAGACTATGGCTACACCTTC; CDR3 protein: CASSVEKDYGYTF; J gene: TRBJ1-2; CDR3 length: 13; V gene: TRBV18; clone size: .; D gene: .
CDR3 DNA: TGTGCCAGTACCCAAGGAGGGCGCTATGGCTACACCTTC; CDR3 protein: CASTQGGRYGYTF; J gene: TRBJ1-2; CDR3 length: 13; V gene: TRBV19; clone size: once; D gene: .
CDR3 DNA: TGTGCCAGCAGCCAAGATCGGGGATACGAGCAGTACTTC; CDR3 protein: CASSQDRGYEQYF; J gene: TRBJ2-7; CDR3 length: 13; V gene: TRBV4-2; clone size: .; D gene: .
CDR3 DNA: TGTGCCAGCAGCTCCTTTGAGGGGGGGGAAACTAGCGGGAGCTACGAGCAGTACTTC; CDR3 protein: CASSSFEGGETSGSYEQYF; J gene: TRBJ2-7; CDR3 length: 19; V gene: TRBV7-9; clone size: .; D gene: TRBD2
CDR3 DNA: TGCGCCAGCAGCCAAGATTTCCCAGGCTTCGGCGGGGAGCTGTTTTTT; CDR3 protein: CASSQDFPGFGGELFF; J gene: TRBJ2-2; CDR3 length: 16; V gene: TRBV4-3; clone size: .; D gene: .
CDR3 DNA: TGTGCCAGCAGTGAAAAGGGACTTGGGAACACCATATATTTT; CDR3 protein: CASSEKGLGNTIYF; J gene: TRBJ1-3; CDR3 length: 14; V gene: TRBV6-1; clone size: few; D gene: .
CDR3 DNA: TGTGCCGGGCGCGGGGGGTATACCACAGATACGCAGTATTTT; CDR3 protein: CAGRGGYTTDTQYF; J gene: TRBJ2-3; CDR3 length: 14; V gene: TRBV7-8; clone size: once; D gene: TRBD2
CDR3 DNA: TGTGCCATCAGTGACCCCGACACCTCCACCGGGGAGCTGTTTTTT; CDR3 protein: CAISDPDTSTGELFF; J gene: TRBJ2-2; CDR3 length: 15; V gene: TRBV10-3; clone size: .; D gene: .
CDR3 DNA: TGTGCCAGCAGCTTAGCGGGGGGTTTCGATGAGCAGTTCTTC; CDR3 protein: CASSLAGGFDEQFF; J gene: TRBJ2-1; CDR3 length: 14; V gene: TRBV7-6; clone size: .; D gene: .
CDR3 DNA: TGTGCCACCAGCAGAGAGGGCTCGAACACTGAAGCTTTCTTT; CDR3 protein: CATSREGSNTEAFF; J gene: TRBJ1-1; CDR3 length: 14; V gene: TRBV15; clone size: .; D gene: .
CDR3 DNA: TGTGCCAGCAGTGTCCAGGGAGGTCAGCCCCAGCATTTT; CDR3 protein: CASSVQGGQPQHF; J gene: TRBJ1-5; CDR3 length: 13; V gene: TRBV6-4; clone size: .; D gene: .
CDR3 DNA: TGTGCCAGCAGCCACTATCAAACTGTTGATACGCAGTATTTT; CDR3 protein: CASSHYQTVDTQYF; J gene: TRBJ2-3; CDR3 length: 14; V gene: TRBV3-1/TRBV3-2; clone size: .; D gene: .
CDR3 DNA: TGTGCCAGCAGCTCTCGACAGGGATTAAGTCCGGGAAACACCATATATTTT; CDR3 protein: CASSSRQGLSPGNTIYF; J gene: TRBJ1-3; CDR3 length: 17; V gene: TRBV12-1; clone size: .; D gene: .
CDR3 DNA: TGTGCCAGCAGTTACCTTTGGAAGAGGTCCGAGCAGTACTTC; CDR3 protein: CASSYLWKRSEQYF; J gene: TRBJ2-7; CDR3 length: 14; V gene: TRBV6-5; clone size: .; D gene: .
CDR3 DNA: TGTGCTAGTGCCCCGGACAGGGGGCGCGAAGATACGCAGTATTTT; CDR3 protein: CASAPDRGREDTQYF; J gene: TRBJ2-3; CDR3 length: 15; V gene: TRBV12-5; clone size: once; D gene: TRBD1
CDR3 DNA: TGCGCCAGCAGCCAAGGGGCGGCGGGAGCGGCCTACGAGCAGTACTTC; CDR3 protein: CASSQGAAGAAYEQYF; J gene: TRBJ2-7; CDR3 length: 16; V gene: TRBV4-1; clone size: .; D gene: TRBD2
CDR3 DNA: TGTGCCAGCAGTGAATCCCTAGCGGGGGCGTACCAAGAGACCCAGTACTTC; CDR3 protein: CASSESLAGAYQETQYF; J gene: TRBJ2-5; CDR3 length: 17; V gene: TRBV2; clone size: .; D gene: TRBD2
CDR3 DNA: TGTGCCAGCTCACCACTGGGACTAGCGGGCGTCTACAATGAGCAGTTCTTC; CDR3 protein: CASSPLGLAGVYNEQFF; J gene: TRBJ2-1; CDR3 length: 17; V gene: TRBV18; clone size: .; D gene: TRBD2
CDR3 DNA: TGTGCCAGCAGACAGTTGAACACTGAAGCTTTCTTT; CDR3 protein: CASRQLNTEAFF; J gene: TRBJ1-1; CDR3 length: 12; V gene: TRBV6-5; clone size: .; D gene: .